The sequence of this T cell receptor (beta chain) was determined in a study of blood T cell repertoires in COVID-19. At the level of the study: Samples representing acute and convalescent COVID-19 were sourced from the United States, Italy and Spain.

CDR3 length equals 11 residues. V dropped 3 bases and J dropped 8 bases, with 8 bases sitting between them. In germline, CDR1 is SGHDT, CDR2 YYEEEE. In the authors' methods: Amplifying reference gene primers gave estimates of nucleated cell counts. The repertoire was sequenced with immunoSEQ multiplex PCR; TCRdb's copy has only in-frame clones and lacks some. The V and J calls and clone size are taken from that table; D and trimming were inferred from the DNA. The profile shows some 430,000 clones, 90% of them singletons. The sequenced sample consisted of PBMCs or T cells enriched from blood (not recorded which). V is TRBV5-6 and J is TRBJ1-1, with a weak D call TRBD1 (6 bases). The receptor was isolated from a man aged 18 to 29 who had recovered from COVID-19. CDR3: CASSWGLEAFF. The DNA for the CDR3 is TGTGCCAGCAGCTGGGGGCTGGAAGCTTTCTTT.